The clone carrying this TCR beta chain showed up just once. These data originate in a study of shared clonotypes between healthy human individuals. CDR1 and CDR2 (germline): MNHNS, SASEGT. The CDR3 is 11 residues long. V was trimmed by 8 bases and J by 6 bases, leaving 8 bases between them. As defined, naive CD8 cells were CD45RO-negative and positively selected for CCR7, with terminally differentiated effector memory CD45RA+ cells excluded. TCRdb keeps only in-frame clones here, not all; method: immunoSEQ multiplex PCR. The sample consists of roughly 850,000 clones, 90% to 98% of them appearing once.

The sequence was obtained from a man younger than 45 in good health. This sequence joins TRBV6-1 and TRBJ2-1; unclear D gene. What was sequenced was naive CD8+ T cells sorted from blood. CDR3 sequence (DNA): TGTGCCAGCCCCCTCGGCAATGAGCAGTTCTTC. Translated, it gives CASPLGNEQFF.